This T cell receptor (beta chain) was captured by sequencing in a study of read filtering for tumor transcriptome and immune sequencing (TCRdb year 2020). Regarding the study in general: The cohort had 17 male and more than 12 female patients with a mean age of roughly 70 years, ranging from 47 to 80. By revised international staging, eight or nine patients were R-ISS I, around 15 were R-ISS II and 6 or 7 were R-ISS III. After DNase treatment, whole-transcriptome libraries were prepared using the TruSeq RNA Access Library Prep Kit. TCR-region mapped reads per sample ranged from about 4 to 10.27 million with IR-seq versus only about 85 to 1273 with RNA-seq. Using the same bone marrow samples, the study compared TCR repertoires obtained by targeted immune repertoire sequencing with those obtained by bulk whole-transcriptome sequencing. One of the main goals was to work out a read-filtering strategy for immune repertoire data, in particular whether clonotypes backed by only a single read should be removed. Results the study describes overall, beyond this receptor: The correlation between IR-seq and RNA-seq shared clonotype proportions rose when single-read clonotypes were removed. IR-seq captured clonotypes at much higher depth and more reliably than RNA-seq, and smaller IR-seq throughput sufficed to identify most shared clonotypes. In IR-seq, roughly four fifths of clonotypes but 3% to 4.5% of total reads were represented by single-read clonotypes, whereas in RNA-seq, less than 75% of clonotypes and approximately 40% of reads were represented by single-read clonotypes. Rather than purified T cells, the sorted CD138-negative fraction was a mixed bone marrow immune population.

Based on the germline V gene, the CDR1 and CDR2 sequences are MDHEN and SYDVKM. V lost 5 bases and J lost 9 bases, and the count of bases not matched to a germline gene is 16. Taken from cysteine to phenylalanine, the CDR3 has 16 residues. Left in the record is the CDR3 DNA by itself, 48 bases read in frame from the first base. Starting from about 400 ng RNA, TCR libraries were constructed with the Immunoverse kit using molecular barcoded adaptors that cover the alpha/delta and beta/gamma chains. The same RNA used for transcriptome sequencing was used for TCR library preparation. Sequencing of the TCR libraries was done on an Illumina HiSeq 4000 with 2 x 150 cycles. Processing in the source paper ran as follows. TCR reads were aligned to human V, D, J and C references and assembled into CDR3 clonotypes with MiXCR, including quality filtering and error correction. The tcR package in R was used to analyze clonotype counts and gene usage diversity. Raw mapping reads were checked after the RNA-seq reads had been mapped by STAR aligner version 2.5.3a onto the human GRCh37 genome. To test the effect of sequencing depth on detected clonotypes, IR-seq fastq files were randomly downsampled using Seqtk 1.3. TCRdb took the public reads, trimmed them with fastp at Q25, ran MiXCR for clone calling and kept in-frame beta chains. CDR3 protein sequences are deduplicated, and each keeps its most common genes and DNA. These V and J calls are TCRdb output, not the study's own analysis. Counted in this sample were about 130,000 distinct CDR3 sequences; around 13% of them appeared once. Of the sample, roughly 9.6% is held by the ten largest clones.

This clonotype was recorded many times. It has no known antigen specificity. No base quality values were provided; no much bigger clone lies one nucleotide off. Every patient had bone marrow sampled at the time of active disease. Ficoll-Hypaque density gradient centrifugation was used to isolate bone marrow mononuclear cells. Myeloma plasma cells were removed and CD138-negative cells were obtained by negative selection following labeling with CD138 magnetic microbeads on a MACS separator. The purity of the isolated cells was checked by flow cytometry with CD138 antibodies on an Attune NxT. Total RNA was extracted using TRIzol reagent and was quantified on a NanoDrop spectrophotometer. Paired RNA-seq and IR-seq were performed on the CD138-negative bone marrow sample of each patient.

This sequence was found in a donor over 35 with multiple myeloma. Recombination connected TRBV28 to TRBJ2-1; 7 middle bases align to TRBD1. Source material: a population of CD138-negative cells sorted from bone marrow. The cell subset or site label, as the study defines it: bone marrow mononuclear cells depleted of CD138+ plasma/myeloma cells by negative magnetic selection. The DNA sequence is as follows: TGTGCCAGCAGTACGCCAGACAGGGCCCTACGCGGTGAGCAGTTCTTC. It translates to CASSTPDRALRGEQFF. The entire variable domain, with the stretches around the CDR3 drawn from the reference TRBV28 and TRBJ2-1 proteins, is DVKVTQSSRYLVKRTGEKVFLECVQDMDHENMFWYRQDPGLGLRLIYFSYDVKMKEKGDIPEGYSVSREKKERFSLILESASTNQTSMYLCASSTPDRALRGEQFFGPGTRLTVL.